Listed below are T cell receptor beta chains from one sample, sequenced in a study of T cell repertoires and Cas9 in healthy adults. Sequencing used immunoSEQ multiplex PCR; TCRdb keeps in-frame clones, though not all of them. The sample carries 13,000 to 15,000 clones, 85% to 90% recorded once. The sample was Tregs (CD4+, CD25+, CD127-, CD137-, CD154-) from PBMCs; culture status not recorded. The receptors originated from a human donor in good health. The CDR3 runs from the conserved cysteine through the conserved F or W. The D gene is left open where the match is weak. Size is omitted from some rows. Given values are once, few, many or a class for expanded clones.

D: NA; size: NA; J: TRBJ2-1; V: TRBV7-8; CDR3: CASSSILPGPPTYNEQFF; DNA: TGTGCCAGCAGCTCAATTTTACCGGGCCCACCGACTTACAATGAGCAGTTCTTC
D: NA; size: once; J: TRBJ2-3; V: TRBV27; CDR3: CASRLLGTDTQYF; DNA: TGTGCCAGCAGGCTCCTCGGCACAGATACGCAGTATTTT
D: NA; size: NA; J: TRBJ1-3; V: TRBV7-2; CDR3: CASSARNSGNTIYF; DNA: TGTGCCAGCAGCGCCCGTAACTCTGGAAACACCATATATTTT
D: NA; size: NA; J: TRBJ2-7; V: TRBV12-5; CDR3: CASVLQGADEQYF; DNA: TGTGCTAGTGTTTTACAGGGAGCTGACGAGCAGTACTTC
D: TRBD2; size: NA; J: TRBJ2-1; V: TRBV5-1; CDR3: CASSLSGRMREQFF; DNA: TGCGCCAGCAGCTTAAGCGGGAGGATGCGTGAGCAGTTCTTC
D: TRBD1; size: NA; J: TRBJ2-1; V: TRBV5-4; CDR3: CASSGRGTGNGEQFF; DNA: TGTGCCAGCAGCGGACGCGGGACAGGGAATGGGGAGCAGTTCTTC
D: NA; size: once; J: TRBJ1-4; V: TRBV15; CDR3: CATSRGYSSTNEKLFF; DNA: TGTGCCACCAGCAGAGGGTACAGTTCAACTAATGAAAAACTGTTTTTT
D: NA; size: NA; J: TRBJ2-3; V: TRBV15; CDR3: CATSRAQGRADTQYF; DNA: TGTGCCACCAGCAGAGCTCAGGGGCGGGCAGATACGCAGTATTTT
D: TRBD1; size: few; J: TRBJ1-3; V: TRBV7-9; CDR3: CASSLEGDRAGNTIYF; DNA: TGTGCCAGCAGCTTAGAAGGGGACAGGGCTGGAAACACCATATATTTT
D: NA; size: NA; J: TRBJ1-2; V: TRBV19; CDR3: CASSIPGQKTYGYTF; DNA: TGTGCCAGTAGTATCCCCGGACAGAAAACCTATGGCTACACCTTC
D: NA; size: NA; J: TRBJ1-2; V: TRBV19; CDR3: CASSFHSQYGYTF; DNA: TGTGCCAGTAGTTTCCACAGCCAGTATGGCTACACCTTC
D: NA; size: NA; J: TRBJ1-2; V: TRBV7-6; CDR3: CASSPLGQSRLYGYTF; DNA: TGTGCCAGCAGCCCTTTGGGCCAGTCTCGACTCTATGGCTACACCTTC
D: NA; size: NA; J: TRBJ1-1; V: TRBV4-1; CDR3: CASSLTSQRGYEAFF; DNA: TGCGCCAGCAGCCTTACCAGCCAGCGAGGATATGAAGCTTTCTTT
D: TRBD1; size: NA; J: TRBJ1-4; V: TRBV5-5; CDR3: CASSSGQGSEKLFF; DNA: TGTGCCAGCAGCTCGGGACAGGGGAGTGAAAAACTGTTTTTT
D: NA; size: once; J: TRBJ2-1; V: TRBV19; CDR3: CASRRYGGDNEQFF; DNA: TGTGCCAGTAGGAGGTATGGGGGAGACAATGAGCAGTTCTTC
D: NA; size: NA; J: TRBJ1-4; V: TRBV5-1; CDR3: CASSFAAGTNEKLFF; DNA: TGCGCCAGCAGCTTTGCGGCGGGCACTAATGAAAAACTGTTTTTT
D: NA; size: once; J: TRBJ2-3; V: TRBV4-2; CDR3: CASSQDPDPSTDTQYF; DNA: TGTGCCAGCAGCCAAGACCCCGACCCAAGCACAGATACGCAGTATTTT
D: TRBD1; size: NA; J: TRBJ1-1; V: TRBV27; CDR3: CASSPSGQLNTEAFF; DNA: TGTGCCAGCAGTCCCTCGGGACAGTTGAACACTGAAGCTTTCTTT
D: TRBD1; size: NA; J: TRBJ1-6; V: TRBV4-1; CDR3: CASSAETGGDSPLHF; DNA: TGCGCCAGCAGCGCGGAGACAGGGGGCGATTCACCCCTCCACTTT
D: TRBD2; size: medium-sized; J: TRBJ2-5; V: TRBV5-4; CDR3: CASSPGLAQETQYF; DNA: TGTGCCAGCAGCCCAGGACTAGCGCAAGAGACCCAGTACTTC
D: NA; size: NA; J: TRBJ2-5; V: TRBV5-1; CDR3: CASSLGAAQETQYF; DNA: TGCGCCAGCAGCTTGGGGGCAGCCCAAGAGACCCAGTACTTC
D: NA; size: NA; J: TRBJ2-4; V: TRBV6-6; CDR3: CASGGSWGIQYF; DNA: TGTGCCAGCGGAGGATCATGGGGCATTCAGTACTTC
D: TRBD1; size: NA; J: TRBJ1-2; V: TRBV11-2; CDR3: CASSWSTEGGVRYYGYTF; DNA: TGTGCCAGCAGCTGGAGCACCGAAGGGGGCGTGAGGTACTATGGCTACACCTTC
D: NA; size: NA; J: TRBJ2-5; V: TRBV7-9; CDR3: CASSSVQRSQETQYF; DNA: TGTGCCAGCAGCTCCGTACAAAGAAGCCAAGAGACCCAGTACTTC
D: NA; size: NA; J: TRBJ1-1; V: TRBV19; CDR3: CASSIEKAAEAFF; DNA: TGTGCCAGTAGTATAGAGAAGGCGGCTGAAGCTTTCTTT
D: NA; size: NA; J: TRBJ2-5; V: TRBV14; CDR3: CASSQLQGGGETQYF; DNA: TGTGCCAGCAGCCAACTGCAGGGGGGAGGAGAGACCCAGTACTTC
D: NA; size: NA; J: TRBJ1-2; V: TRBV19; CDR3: CASSIQASPNYGYTF; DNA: TGTGCCAGTAGTATTCAGGCTAGCCCCAACTATGGCTACACCTTC
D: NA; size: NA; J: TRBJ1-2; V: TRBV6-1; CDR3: CASSESPDNYGYTF; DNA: TGTGCCAGCAGTGAAAGCCCAGATAACTATGGCTACACCTTC
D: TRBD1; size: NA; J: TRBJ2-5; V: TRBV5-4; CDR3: CASSFGTGARVQYF; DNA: TGTGCCAGCAGCTTTGGGACAGGGGCTAGGGTGCAGTACTTC
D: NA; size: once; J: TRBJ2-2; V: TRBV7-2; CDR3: CASSSQGVNTGELFF; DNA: TGTGCCAGCAGCTCTCAAGGGGTGAACACCGGGGAGCTGTTTTTT
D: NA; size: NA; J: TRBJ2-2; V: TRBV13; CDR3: CASKISRIGELLF; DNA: TGTGCCAGCAAAATCAGCAGGATCGGGGAGCTGCTTTTT
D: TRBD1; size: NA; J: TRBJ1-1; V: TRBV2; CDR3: CASSKDRGMNTEAFF; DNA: TGTGCCAGCAGCAAAGACAGGGGCATGAACACTGAAGCTTTCTTT
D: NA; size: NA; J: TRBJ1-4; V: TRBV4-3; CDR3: CASSPRPGLRLFF; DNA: TGCGCCAGCAGCCCGAGACCGGGACTTAGACTGTTTTTT
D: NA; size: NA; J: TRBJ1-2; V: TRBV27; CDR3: CASSLLGTYGYTF; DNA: TGTGCCAGCAGTTTACTGGGAACCTATGGCTACACCTTC
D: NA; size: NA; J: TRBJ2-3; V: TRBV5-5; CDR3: CASSLNPGVTDTQYF; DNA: TGTGCCAGCAGCTTGAATCCGGGAGTAACAGATACGCAGTATTTT
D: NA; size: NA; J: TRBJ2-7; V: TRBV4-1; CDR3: CASSPGTTYEQYF; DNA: TGCGCCAGCAGCCCTGGGACAACCTACGAGCAGTACTTC
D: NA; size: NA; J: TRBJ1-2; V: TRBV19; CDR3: CASKGRERSGYTF; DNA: TGTGCCAGTAAAGGCAGGGAACGGAGCGGCTACACCTTC
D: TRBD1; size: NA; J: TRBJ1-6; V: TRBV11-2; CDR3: CASSPGGGGNSPLHF; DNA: TGTGCCAGCAGCCCAGGGGGCGGCGGTAATTCACCCCTCCACTTT
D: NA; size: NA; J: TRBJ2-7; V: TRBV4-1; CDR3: CASSGQWGASYEQYF; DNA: TGCGCCAGCAGCGGACAATGGGGGGCATCCTACGAGCAGTACTTC
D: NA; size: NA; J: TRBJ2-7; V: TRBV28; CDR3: CASRARGTTSEQYF; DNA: TGTGCCAGCAGAGCAAGGGGAACTACTTCCGAGCAGTACTTC
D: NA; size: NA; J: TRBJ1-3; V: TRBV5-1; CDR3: CASSFEPGNTIYF; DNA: TGCGCCAGCAGTTTCGAACCTGGAAACACCATATATTTT
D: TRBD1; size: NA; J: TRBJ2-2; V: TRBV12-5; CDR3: CASGPSGGTGELFF; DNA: TGTGCTAGTGGTCCATCAGGGGGAACCGGGGAGCTGTTTTTT
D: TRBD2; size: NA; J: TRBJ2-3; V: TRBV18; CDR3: CASSPRIAGTDTQYF; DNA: TGTGCCAGCTCACCAAGAATAGCGGGAACAGATACGCAGTATTTT
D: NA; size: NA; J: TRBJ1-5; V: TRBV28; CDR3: CASSFRSNQPQHF; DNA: TGTGCCAGCAGTTTCCGTAGCAATCAGCCCCAGCATTTT
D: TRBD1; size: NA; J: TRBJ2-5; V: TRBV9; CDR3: CAGSRTGGYETQYF; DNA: TGTGCCGGCAGCCGGACAGGGGGCTACGAGACCCAGTACTTC